Here is one T cell receptor (beta chain) with its context. The antigen it binds to is not known. One base away there is no much larger clone; base qualities are not given. The source of the sample is a study of blood T cell repertoires in COVID-19 (dated by TCRdb to 2020 to 2022). Study-level background: The collaborator samples originated in the United States, Italy and Spain and spanned the acute and convalescent phases of COVID-19. Where available, HLA class I and class II types were taken from metadata supplied by the sample provider and were not determined by assay-based typing. The samples were drawn from two sources: the first 160 participants of the ongoing ImmuneRACE study, and 1,254 subjects contributed by 6 global collaborators. The dataset comprised deeply sampled blood TCRbeta repertoires from subjects exposed to, actively infected with, or recovered from COVID-19. The prospective study material was composed of cDNA or gDNA derived from T cells, B-cell-depleted T cells, or PBMCs. Sample metadata almost always included a de-identified subject ID, COVID-19 status, age in years and sex. The repertoires were released in a freely available public database intended as a resource for research on the immune response to SARS-CoV-2. What the research found in general, with its limitations: How much clinical and demographic metadata was included differed by source and by participant, and the metadata was provided uncurated.

TCRbeta CDR3 regions were amplified from genomic DNA using the immunoSEQ Assay, a bias-controlled multiplex PCR. The paper's processing steps were these. The number of nucleated cells in each sample was estimated by amplification of reference gene primers within the assay. To quantify the absolute abundance of each unique TCRbeta CDR3 rearrangement, sequence reads were collapsed and filtered. Productive Simpson clonality was computed per sample as the square root of Simpson's diversity index over productive rearrangements. This is the immuneACCESS table as TCRdb keeps it, with only in-frame sequences that have V and J called. A part of the clones is gone; compared with another copy, unresolved V genes explain less than half, and the rest is unexplained. V and J calls and clone size are as listed in that table; D and trimming were resolved from the DNA. Here the sample has under 45,000 clones; approximately 80% occur a single time. Less than 2.5% of the sample goes to the ten largest clones.

Germline trimming amounts to 6 bases on V and 4 bases on J, with 10 as the count of junction bases outside the gene matches. Reading the germline V gene gives CDR1 SQVTM and CDR2 ANQGSEA. Inclusive of the bounding cysteine and phenylalanine, the CDR3 is 16 residues long. The only DNA kept is the CDR3, 48 bases in frame from the first base. Collaborating institutions collected whole blood in K2EDTA tubes following their own protocols. For TCRbeta analysis, collaborators shipped samples as frozen whole blood, isolated PBMCs, or DNA extracted from either of those sample types. Sequences were obtained from peripheral blood. The receptor was isolated from a man in his 60s with active COVID-19. This sequence uses TRBV29-1 and TRBJ2-7; 15 bases in between match TRBD2. The CDR3 is CSVDGLAGGPRYEQYF. The sequence in DNA is TGCAGCGTGGACGGACTAGCGGGAGGGCCTCGGTACGAGCAGTACTTC.